This T cell receptor beta chain was recovered during a study of T cell changes during pregnancy in multiple sclerosis. Here immunoSEQ multiplex PCR was the method, and the copy in TCRdb shows in-frame clones only, minus some. The table has 15,000 or so clones, around 89% seen once. Per the germline V gene, CDR1 is MDHEN and CDR2 is SYDVKM. Trimming took 2 bases from V and 1 from J; bases not matched to a gene: 6. This CDR3 is built from 16 residues. The rearrangement links TRBV28 to TRBJ1-1; 8 positions match TRBD1. This specimen was CD8+ T cells from peripheral blood mononuclear cells, taken in the second trimester of pregnancy. The clonotype originates from a female donor in good health, enrolled as a control in a pregnancy study. This CDR3 reads CASSLVTGGPNTEAFF. In nucleotides, the CDR3 is TGTGCCAGCAGTTTAGTAACAGGGGGGCCGAACACTGAAGCTTTCTTT.